The entry that follows covers one T cell receptor beta chain sequence. Its target is unknown. A CD45RA-negative memory subset and a CD45RA+ naive subset were separated from the CD4+ cells. The source of the sample is a study of shared clonotypes between healthy human individuals. Study overall: Aged between 18 and 49, the donors were a couple of women and a few men.

Findings of the study overall: When naive CD4 clonotypes were compared across a handful of donors, about 4.8% were shared.

Under the authors' procedure: Without quality scores, immunoSEQ junctional reads could not be filtered like full-length reads. The method was immunoSEQ multiplex PCR; TCRdb's version includes in-frame clones alone and lacks a portion of them. Clone size and V and J calls were adopted from that table, with D and trimming inferred from the DNA. The sample includes about 1 million clones, approximately 76% of them seen just once. V lost 5 bases and J 0 bases, leaving 14 bases between the germline ends. This CDR3 has 15 amino acids. Germline V gene sequence: CDR1 MDHEN, CDR2 SYDVKM. The chain carries TRBV28 and TRBJ2-7; tentative D call: TRBD2 (5 bases). The material sequenced was memory CD4+ T cells sorted from blood. This sample's subset: CD45RA-negative fraction. The sequence derives from a man in his late teens or twenties in good health. In nucleotides, the CDR3 is TGTGCCAGCAGTGGGGAGACGGTAAGCTCCTACGAGCAGTACTTC. Protein product: CASSGETVSSYEQYF.